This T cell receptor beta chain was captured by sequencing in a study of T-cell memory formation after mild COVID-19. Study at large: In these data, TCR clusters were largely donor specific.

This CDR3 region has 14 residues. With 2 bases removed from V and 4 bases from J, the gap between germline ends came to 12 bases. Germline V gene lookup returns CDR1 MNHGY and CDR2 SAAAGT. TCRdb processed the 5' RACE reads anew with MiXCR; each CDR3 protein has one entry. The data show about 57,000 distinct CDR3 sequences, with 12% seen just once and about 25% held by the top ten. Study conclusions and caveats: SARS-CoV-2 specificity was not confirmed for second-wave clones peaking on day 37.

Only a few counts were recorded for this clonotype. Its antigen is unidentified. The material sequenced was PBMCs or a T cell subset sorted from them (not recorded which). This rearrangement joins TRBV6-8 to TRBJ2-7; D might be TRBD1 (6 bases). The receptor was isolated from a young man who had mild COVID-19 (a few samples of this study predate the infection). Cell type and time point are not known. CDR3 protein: CASSYGDRPYEQYF. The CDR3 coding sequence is TGTGCCAGCAGTTACGGCGACAGGCCGTACGAGCAGTACTTC.